This is a list of T cell receptor beta chains from one sample in a study of radiotherapy plus CTLA-4 blockade in lung cancer. Data came from immunoSEQ multiplex PCR; TCRdb stores just in-frame clones and leaves some out. This sample carries over 60,000 clones, around 84% of them seen once, and the ten largest clones take around 1%. Sample: peripheral blood, taken from a patient treated with radiotherapy plus ipilimumab. The receptors were gathered from a human donor with non-small cell lung cancer who had stable disease on radiotherapy plus ipilimumab. Each CDR3 is given with its conserved first and last residue. The order of the fields is V gene, J gene, clone size, D gene, CDR3 DNA, CDR3 protein. A D gene is named only where the DNA matches it firmly. Rows may omit the clone size; those that give it use once, few, many or a size class.

V gene: TRBV7-9; J gene: TRBJ2-1; clone size: NA; D gene: NA; CDR3 DNA: TGTGCCAGCAGCTTAGCAGGCAGCGCAGAGCAGTTCTTC; CDR3 protein: CASSLAGSAEQFF
V gene: TRBV5-1; J gene: TRBJ2-5; clone size: few; D gene: NA; CDR3 DNA: TGCGCCAGCAGCTCGGCCGGCCCTCAAGAGACCCAGTACTTC; CDR3 protein: CASSSAGPQETQYF
V gene: TRBV20-1; J gene: TRBJ2-7; clone size: NA; D gene: NA; CDR3 DNA: TGCAGTGGATTCAGGGGATACGAGCAGTACTTC; CDR3 protein: CSGFRGYEQYF
V gene: TRBV14; J gene: TRBJ2-2; clone size: few; D gene: NA; CDR3 DNA: TGTGCCAGCAGCACTAACGGTAGACCCGGGGAGCTGTTTTTT; CDR3 protein: CASSTNGRPGELFF
V gene: TRBV4-1; J gene: TRBJ2-2; clone size: NA; D gene: NA; CDR3 DNA: TGCGCCAGCAGCCAAGATCCGGTTGAAAGGCGGAACACCGGGGAGCTGTTTTTT; CDR3 protein: CASSQDPVERRNTGELFF
V gene: TRBV2; J gene: TRBJ1-2; clone size: NA; D gene: NA; CDR3 DNA: TGTGCCAGCAGTCCCCCCCCAGGGAATGGCTACACCTTC; CDR3 protein: CASSPPPGNGYTF
V gene: TRBV6-5; J gene: TRBJ1-2; clone size: NA; D gene: TRBD1; CDR3 DNA: TGTGCCAGCAGGGCTACAGGGGACTCGAGCTACACCTTC; CDR3 protein: CASRATGDSSYTF
V gene: TRBV28; J gene: TRBJ1-3; clone size: NA; D gene: NA; CDR3 DNA: TGTGCCAGCAGTTTAGGGGTGGGTGGAAACACCATATATTTT; CDR3 protein: CASSLGVGGNTIYF
V gene: TRBV6-1; J gene: TRBJ1-2; clone size: NA; D gene: NA; CDR3 DNA: TGTGCCAGCAGTGAAAGGACAGCTGATGGCTACACCTTC; CDR3 protein: CASSERTADGYTF
V gene: TRBV28; J gene: TRBJ2-7; clone size: NA; D gene: TRBD2; CDR3 DNA: TGTGCCAGCAGGGAGACTAGCGGGAGGGTTGAGCAGTACTTC; CDR3 protein: CASRETSGRVEQYF
V gene: TRBV21-1; J gene: TRBJ1-6; clone size: NA; D gene: NA; CDR3 DNA: TGTGCCAGCAGCAAACGGTCACCCCTCCACTTT; CDR3 protein: CASSKRSPLHF
V gene: TRBV29-1; J gene: TRBJ1-2; clone size: NA; D gene: NA; CDR3 DNA: TGCAGCGTTGGGCAGTTGGCCTATGGCTACACCTTC; CDR3 protein: CSVGQLAYGYTF
V gene: TRBV5-6; J gene: TRBJ1-4; clone size: NA; D gene: NA; CDR3 DNA: TGTGCCAGCAGCTTGGGGACAGTAATGGAAAAACTGTTTTTT; CDR3 protein: CASSLGTVMEKLFF
V gene: TRBV7-6; J gene: TRBJ2-7; clone size: NA; D gene: TRBD1; CDR3 DNA: TGTGCCAGCAGTGCAGGGGGATACGAGCAGTACTTC; CDR3 protein: CASSAGGYEQYF
V gene: TRBV5-1; J gene: TRBJ2-3; clone size: NA; D gene: TRBD2; CDR3 DNA: TGCGCCAGTACACTAGCGGGAGTGGCCCCTAGCACAGATACGCAGTATTTT; CDR3 protein: CASTLAGVAPSTDTQYF
V gene: TRBV28; J gene: TRBJ1-2; clone size: NA; D gene: TRBD1; CDR3 DNA: TGTGCCAGCACCTTTGGGGGGACAGGGCATGGCTACACCTTC; CDR3 protein: CASTFGGTGHGYTF
V gene: TRBV5-1; J gene: TRBJ2-7; clone size: NA; D gene: TRBD2; CDR3 DNA: TGCGCCAGCAGCTTGGCAGGGCTAGCGGAGGGAGGCGAGCAGTACTTC; CDR3 protein: CASSLAGLAEGGEQYF
V gene: TRBV19; J gene: TRBJ1-5; clone size: NA; D gene: NA; CDR3 DNA: TGTGCCAGTAGTGGGACTGCAATCGAGCCCCAGCATTTT; CDR3 protein: CASSGTAIEPQHF
V gene: TRBV5-4; J gene: TRBJ1-2; clone size: few; D gene: NA; CDR3 DNA: TGTGCCAGCAGCTTGGCAGGGACGGATGGCTACACCTTC; CDR3 protein: CASSLAGTDGYTF
V gene: TRBV21-1; J gene: TRBJ1-2; clone size: NA; D gene: NA; CDR3 DNA: TGTGCCAGTCCCTTACCCGGACAGAACTATGGCTACACCTTC; CDR3 protein: CASPLPGQNYGYTF
V gene: TRBV10-1; J gene: TRBJ2-2; clone size: NA; D gene: NA; CDR3 DNA: TGCGCCAGCTCGAGGACATTCACCGGGGAGCTGTTTTTT; CDR3 protein: CASSRTFTGELFF
V gene: TRBV11-3; J gene: TRBJ2-7; clone size: once; D gene: TRBD2; CDR3 DNA: TGTGCCAGCAGCTTAGCGGGGGGGCGAGAGCAGTACTTC; CDR3 protein: CASSLAGGREQYF
V gene: TRBV5-1; J gene: TRBJ2-3; clone size: NA; D gene: NA; CDR3 DNA: TGCGCCAGCAGCTTGAGTGGGACTAGCACAGATACGCAGTATTTT; CDR3 protein: CASSLSGTSTDTQYF
V gene: TRBV9; J gene: TRBJ1-1; clone size: NA; D gene: NA; CDR3 DNA: TGTGCCAGCAGCGAGGGGATCGCACGGAACACTGAAGCTTTCTTT; CDR3 protein: CASSEGIARNTEAFF
V gene: TRBV19; J gene: TRBJ1-2; clone size: NA; D gene: NA; CDR3 DNA: TGTGCCAGTACCTCCCCCCGGGGAGAAGGCTATGGCTACACCTTC; CDR3 protein: CASTSPRGEGYGYTF
V gene: TRBV9; J gene: TRBJ1-2; clone size: NA; D gene: NA; CDR3 DNA: TGTGCCAGCAGCGTAGACCCCTTTGACAGAGGAGGCTACACCTTC; CDR3 protein: CASSVDPFDRGGYTF
V gene: TRBV11-2; J gene: TRBJ2-1; clone size: NA; D gene: TRBD1; CDR3 DNA: TGTGCCAGCAGCTACTCGGGACAGGCGGGTGAGCAGTTCTTC; CDR3 protein: CASSYSGQAGEQFF
V gene: TRBV29-1; J gene: TRBJ1-2; clone size: once; D gene: NA; CDR3 DNA: TGCAGCGTTGACAGGGTGGACTATGGCTACACCTTC; CDR3 protein: CSVDRVDYGYTF
V gene: TRBV28; J gene: TRBJ2-1; clone size: NA; D gene: TRBD2; CDR3 DNA: TGTGCCAGCAGTTCGGGACTAGCGGGAGTACAGGGTGAGCAGTTCTTC; CDR3 protein: CASSSGLAGVQGEQFF
V gene: TRBV5-1; J gene: TRBJ2-2; clone size: NA; D gene: NA; CDR3 DNA: TGCGCCAGCAGCTTGGGGGCATCGAACACCGGGGAGCTGTTTTTT; CDR3 protein: CASSLGASNTGELFF
V gene: TRBV11-2; J gene: TRBJ2-7; clone size: NA; D gene: TRBD1; CDR3 DNA: TGTGCCAGCAGCAAACAGGGGGCGCGCGACGAGCAGTACTTC; CDR3 protein: CASSKQGARDEQYF
V gene: TRBV11-3; J gene: TRBJ1-2; clone size: NA; D gene: TRBD1; CDR3 DNA: TGTGCCAGCAGCCCGGGACAGGGGAACTATGGCTACACCTTC; CDR3 protein: CASSPGQGNYGYTF
V gene: TRBV19; J gene: TRBJ2-3; clone size: NA; D gene: NA; CDR3 DNA: TGTGCCAGTAGCAAGTGGGATACGCAGTATTTT; CDR3 protein: CASSKWDTQYF
V gene: TRBV7-8; J gene: TRBJ1-6; clone size: NA; D gene: NA; CDR3 DNA: TGTGCCAGCAGCTTAGAATTTTTAGGGACCTATAATTCACCCCTCCACTTT; CDR3 protein: CASSLEFLGTYNSPLHF
V gene: TRBV19; J gene: TRBJ1-1; clone size: NA; D gene: NA; CDR3 DNA: TGTGCCAGTAGTATACCTGGACGTACGAACACTGAAGCTTTCTTT; CDR3 protein: CASSIPGRTNTEAFF
V gene: TRBV5-1; J gene: TRBJ2-5; clone size: NA; D gene: NA; CDR3 DNA: TGCGCCAGCAGCTTGGGGCAAGAGACCCAGTACTTC; CDR3 protein: CASSLGQETQYF
V gene: TRBV18; J gene: TRBJ1-4; clone size: NA; D gene: NA; CDR3 DNA: TGTGCCAGCTCACCCGACCCTGCAACTAATGAAAAACTGTTTTTT; CDR3 protein: CASSPDPATNEKLFF
V gene: TRBV4-1; J gene: TRBJ1-2; clone size: NA; D gene: TRBD1; CDR3 DNA: TGCGCCAGCAGCCAAGATTTTTTTCAGGACAGGGGCTATGGCTACACCTTC; CDR3 protein: CASSQDFFQDRGYGYTF
V gene: TRBV7-3; J gene: TRBJ1-6; clone size: NA; D gene: TRBD1; CDR3 DNA: TGTGCCAGCAGCTCAGGACAGGGTGGTTCACCCCTCCACTTT; CDR3 protein: CASSSGQGGSPLHF
V gene: TRBV7-2; J gene: TRBJ1-4; clone size: NA; D gene: NA; CDR3 DNA: TGTGCCAGCAGCGCCGGATGGGGAAATGAAAAACTGTTTTTT; CDR3 protein: CASSAGWGNEKLFF
V gene: TRBV28; J gene: TRBJ2-1; clone size: NA; D gene: TRBD1; CDR3 DNA: TGTGCCAGCAGTTTAGAGGACAGGGTCTACAATGAGCAGTTCTTC; CDR3 protein: CASSLEDRVYNEQFF
V gene: TRBV5-1; J gene: TRBJ1-2; clone size: NA; D gene: NA; CDR3 DNA: TGCGCCAGCAGCTCCAGGGAGAAGGATGGCTACACCTTC; CDR3 protein: CASSSREKDGYTF
V gene: TRBV27; J gene: TRBJ2-1; clone size: NA; D gene: TRBD2; CDR3 DNA: TGTGCCAGCAGTTCCCGCATCCCAGCGGGAGTCTTAAATGAGCAGTTCTTC; CDR3 protein: CASSSRIPAGVLNEQFF
V gene: TRBV7-3; J gene: TRBJ2-7; clone size: NA; D gene: NA; CDR3 DNA: TGTGCCAGCAGCGTACAGCACGGCTCCTCCTACGAGCAGTACTTC; CDR3 protein: CASSVQHGSSYEQYF
V gene: TRBV5-1; J gene: TRBJ2-1; clone size: NA; D gene: TRBD2; CDR3 DNA: TGCGCCAGCAGCTTGCAACTAGCGGGGAATGAGCAGTTCTTC; CDR3 protein: CASSLQLAGNEQFF
V gene: TRBV29-1; J gene: TRBJ2-2; clone size: NA; D gene: NA; CDR3 DNA: TGCAGCGCCATACAGGCTTCGAACACCGGGGAGCTGTTTTTT; CDR3 protein: CSAIQASNTGELFF
V gene: TRBV18; J gene: TRBJ2-7; clone size: NA; D gene: NA; CDR3 DNA: TGTGCCAGCTCATTCGGAAGGGCCCTTTCTCCCTCCGAGCAGTACTTC; CDR3 protein: CASSFGRALSPSEQYF
V gene: TRBV7-2; J gene: TRBJ2-5; clone size: once; D gene: TRBD2; CDR3 DNA: TGTGCCAGCAGCTTACGACTAGCGGGGCCTAAGACCCAGTACTTC; CDR3 protein: CASSLRLAGPKTQYF
V gene: TRBV4-1; J gene: TRBJ1-4; clone size: few; D gene: NA; CDR3 DNA: TGCGCCAGCCGGGGAAATCGAGGAACTAATGAAAAACTGTTTTTT; CDR3 protein: CASRGNRGTNEKLFF